The rows below give T cell receptor beta chains drawn from one sample of a study of control samples from healthy donors and cancer patients. Sequencing was performed with immunoSEQ multiplex PCR; in TCRdb, only in-frame clones are kept and a portion is missing. The repertoire consists of 190,000 or so clones, with 85% to 95% occurring once and the leading ten covering more than 1.4%. Sequenced material: blood. These receptors were taken from a man between 18 and 29 years old in good health. The CDR3 runs from the conserved cysteine through the conserved F or W. A D gene is named only where the DNA matches it firmly. Expanded clones get a size class; other rows say once, few or many, or leave the size out.

15,NA,TRBJ2-2,TRBV5-8,NA,TGTGCCAGCAGCCCGCTGGCAGGGGACACCGGGGAGCTGTTTTTT,CASSPLAGDTGELFF
12,few,TRBJ1-5,TRBV19,NA,TGTGCCAGTAGTCCCTCGGGTCAGCCCCAGCATTTT,CASSPSGQPQHF
13,few,TRBJ1-5,TRBV30,TRBD1,TGTGCCTCCTCGACAGGGGGCAATCAGCCCCAGCATTTT,CASSTGGNQPQHF
16,NA,TRBJ2-5,TRBV19,TRBD1,TGTGCCAGTAGTGCCTACGGGACAGGGGAGGGAGAGACCCAGTACTTC,CASSAYGTGEGETQYF
14,NA,TRBJ2-4,TRBV30,NA,TGTGCCTGGAGTGTACTTTCGTTAGCAGACATTCAGTACTTC,CAWSVLSLADIQYF
12,NA,TRBJ2-3,TRBV19,NA,TGTGCCAGCACAGGAGACACAGATACGCAGTATTTT,CASTGDTDTQYF
14,once,TRBJ1-2,TRBV28,TRBD1,TGTGCCAGCAGTTTACGGACAGGGTTTCGTGGCTACACCTTC,CASSLRTGFRGYTF
15,NA,TRBJ2-3,TRBV2,NA,TGTGCCAGCAGTGCCAGGGAAGCTAGCACAGATACGCAGTATTTT,CASSAREASTDTQYF
16,NA,TRBJ1-1,TRBV18,NA,TGTGCCAGCTCACCCCTACCGCCTACAGGGAACACTGAAGCTTTCTTT,CASSPLPPTGNTEAFF
14,NA,TRBJ1-4,TRBV29-1,NA,TGCAGCCCTGCCGGGGCTACGAATAATGAAAAACTGTTTTTT,CSPAGATNNEKLFF
14,NA,TRBJ1-4,TRBV5-4,NA,TGTGCCAGCAGCTTAGGGCAGGGCGATGAAAAACTGTTTTTT,CASSLGQGDEKLFF
14,NA,TRBJ1-5,TRBV19,NA,TGTGCCAGTAGTAAGGGGGGGAGTTTTCAGCCCCAGCATTTT,CASSKGGSFQPQHF
13,NA,TRBJ1-2,TRBV5-5,TRBD1,TGTGCCAGCAGCATAACAGGGGCTGATGGCTACACCTTC,CASSITGADGYTF
16,NA,TRBJ2-2,TRBV29-1,TRBD2,TGCAGCGTAAAAGGACTAGCGGGGGCGCTTTACGGGGAGCTGTTTTTT,CSVKGLAGALYGELFF
14,NA,TRBJ2-1,TRBV24-1,NA,TGTGCCACCAGTGATGAAAGGACGGGGAGTGAGCAGTTCTTC,CATSDERTGSEQFF
13,NA,TRBJ1-1,TRBV5-6,NA,TGTGCCAGCAGCTTGGGGGAGGGAACTGAAGCTTTCTTT,CASSLGEGTEAFF
14,NA,TRBJ2-7,TRBV18,TRBD1,TGTGCCAGCTCACCAACAGGGGAATCCTACGAGCAGTACTTC,CASSPTGESYEQYF
13,NA,TRBJ1-6,TRBV27,NA,TGTGCCAGCAGGGGCAGGTCGGATTCACCCCTCCACTTT,CASRGRSDSPLHF
15,NA,TRBJ2-3,TRBV3-1/TRBV3-2,NA,TGTGCCAGCAGCCAAGGGAGTTTCAGCACAGATACGCAGTATTTT,CASSQGSFSTDTQYF
20,NA,TRBJ1-6,TRBV9,NA,TGTGCCAGCAGCGCCGGCCGTCCAGGGACCACTACAAAAACGAATTCACCCCTCCACTTT,CASSAGRPGTTTKTNSPLHF
13,NA,TRBJ1-1,TRBV29-1,TRBD1,TGCAGCGTTGGGGACAGCTCGAACACTGAAGCTTTCTTT,CSVGDSSNTEAFF
16,NA,TRBJ1-6,TRBV7-3,NA,TGTGCCAGCAGCTTATGGGGGCCCTCCTATAATTCACCCCTCCACTTT,CASSLWGPSYNSPLHF
15,NA,TRBJ1-2,TRBV5-1,NA,TGCGCCAGCAGCCACTCCCCCCTCCCTAACTATGGCTACACCTTC,CASSHSPLPNYGYTF
16,NA,TRBJ1-1,TRBV2,TRBD1,TGTGCCAGCAGAGGGTTGCTCGGGACAGACAACCCTGAAGCTTTCTTT,CASRGLLGTDNPEAFF
14,NA,TRBJ1-5,TRBV28,NA,TGTGCCAGCACTTGGCAGGGAAGCAATCAGCCCCAGCATTTT,CASTWQGSNQPQHF
14,NA,TRBJ2-1,TRBV6-5,NA,TGTGCCAGCAGTTCTCAGGGTTCGGCCAATGAGCAGTTCTTC,CASSSQGSANEQFF
14,NA,TRBJ2-7,TRBV29-1,TRBD1,TGCAGCGTTGATCCTGGACAGGGGGCGAAAGAGCAGTACTTC,CSVDPGQGAKEQYF
13,NA,TRBJ2-2,TRBV4-1,NA,TGCGCCAGCAGTCCCCATGGGGCCGGGGAGCTGTTTTTT,CASSPHGAGELFF
14,NA,TRBJ1-5,TRBV2,NA,TGTGCCAGCAGTCCCGGGACTCCGGGCCAGCCCCAGCATTTT,CASSPGTPGQPQHF
16,NA,TRBJ1-5,TRBV7-8,NA,TGTGCCAGCAGTCCCAAGCCGGGCGGAAGCAATCAGCCCCAGCATTTT,CASSPKPGGSNQPQHF
15,NA,TRBJ1-1,TRBV6-5,TRBD1,TGTGCCAGCAGTAGACAGGGGGCCCTGAACACTGAAGCTTTCTTT,CASSRQGALNTEAFF
13,NA,TRBJ2-1,TRBV2,TRBD1,TGTGCCAGCACCTTGGACAGGGACAATGAGCAGTTCTTC,CASTLDRDNEQFF
13,once,TRBJ2-7,TRBV2,TRBD1,TGTGCCTTACGGACAGGGGAGCGGTACGAGCAGTACTTC,CALRTGERYEQYF
14,NA,TRBJ2-3,TRBV9,NA,TGTGCCAGCGGGGGGAGGGACAATACAGATACGCAGTATTTT,CASGGRDNTDTQYF
19,NA,TRBJ2-1,TRBV27,TRBD2,TGTGCCAGCAGTGAACCGGGACTAGCGGGCCCGAGCTCCTACAATGAGCAGTTCTTC,CASSEPGLAGPSSYNEQFF
15,NA,TRBJ1-4,TRBV7-6,NA,TGTGCCAGCAGCTTAGATGCAGGGTGGGACGAAAAACTGTTTTTT,CASSLDAGWDEKLFF
13,NA,TRBJ2-2,TRBV29-1,NA,TGCAGCGTTGATGTCACAGACACCGGGGAGCTGTTTTTT,CSVDVTDTGELFF
16,NA,TRBJ2-2,TRBV5-6,NA,TGTGCCAGCAGCTTGGGGTCGGGACTTTACACCGGGGAGCTGTTTTTT,CASSLGSGLYTGELFF
13,NA,TRBJ2-1,TRBV3-1/TRBV3-2,NA,TGTGCCAGCAGCCAAGGAGGGGCGTTTGAGCAGTTCTTC,CASSQGGAFEQFF
17,once,TRBJ1-5,TRBV19,TRBD1,TGTGCCAGTAGTACCCTTCCAGACAGGGGGCCTTGGCAGCCCCAGCATTTT,CASSTLPDRGPWQPQHF
17,few,TRBJ2-7,TRBV6-4,TRBD1,TGTGCCAGCAGTGATCGCCTGGACAGGTTTACCGGCTACGAGCAGTACTTC,CASSDRLDRFTGYEQYF
15,NA,TRBJ2-3,TRBV24-1,NA,TGTGCCACCAGTGATGTGCCCCAGGGGCCAGATACGCAGTATTTT,CATSDVPQGPDTQYF
14,NA,TRBJ1-2,TRBV6-5,NA,TGTGCCAGCAGTTACGGCCAGGGAGCCTATGGCTACACCTTC,CASSYGQGAYGYTF
16,NA,TRBJ2-3,TRBV25-1,TRBD2,TGTGCCAGCAGTGCTACTCTAGCGGGGAGCACAGATACGCAGTATTTT,CASSATLAGSTDTQYF
17,once,TRBJ2-1,TRBV3-1/TRBV3-2,NA,TGTGCCAGCAGCCAACTGGGGGGGGGCCTTTCCTACAATGAGCAGTTCTTC,CASSQLGGGLSYNEQFF
13,NA,TRBJ1-2,TRBV7-3,NA,TGTGCCAGCAGCTTATTTGGGGACTATGGCTACACCTTC,CASSLFGDYGYTF
14,NA,TRBJ2-1,TRBV27,NA,TGTGCCAGCAGTTCCTTCATGAATAACAATGAGCAGTTCTTC,CASSSFMNNNEQFF
14,NA,TRBJ2-7,TRBV13,NA,TGTGCCAGCAGCTTATCAGGGTCATCCTACGAGCAGTACTTC,CASSLSGSSYEQYF
14,NA,TRBJ1-4,TRBV3-1/TRBV3-2,NA,TGTGCCAGCAGCCCTCGGGACAATAGTGAAAAACTGTTTTTT,CASSPRDNSEKLFF
17,once,TRBJ2-3,TRBV6-2/TRBV6-3,TRBD2,TGTGCCAGCAGCCGCGGGACTAGCGGGGGTCCCACAGATACGCAGTATTTT,CASSRGTSGGPTDTQYF
12,NA,TRBJ2-7,TRBV6-6,NA,TGTGCCAGCACCGCCCGTTGGTACGAGCAGTACTTC,CASTARWYEQYF
15,NA,TRBJ1-6,TRBV27,NA,TGTGCCACCCGGACAAAAGCATCTTATAATTCACCCCTCCACTTT,CATRTKASYNSPLHF